The 18 T cell receptor beta chains listed next were all sequenced from one sample in a study of blood T cell repertoires in COVID-19. Libraries were prepared by immunoSEQ multiplex PCR; TCRdb keeps only in-frame clonotypes and omits some of them. Of under 250,000 clones listed, about 90% are singletons. The material sequenced was peripheral blood. These receptor sequences come from a man in his 60s with COVID-19, enrolled during active disease.

The rearrangement links TRBV27 to TRBJ2-7; perhaps TRBD2 as D (5 bases). CDR3 length: 15 amino acids. V gave up 8 bases and J gave up 2 bases, with 19 bases separating them. CDR1 and CDR2 from the germline V gene are MNHEY and SMNVEV (reference sequence). CDR3 sequence: CASCSPGKAAYEQYF. In DNA form, the CDR3 reads TGTGCCAGCTGCTCTCCGGGGAAAGCAGCCTACGAGCAGTACTTC.

The chain combines TRBV19 with TRBJ1-5; no definite D call. The CDR3 length is 15 residues. V lost 9 bases to trimming and J lost 1 base, with 16 bases between them. In germline, CDR1 is LNHDA, CDR2 SQIVND (reference sequence). CDR3 nucleotide sequence: TGTGCCAGCAAAGGGAGGGAATTGAGCAATCAGCCCCAGCATTTT. Translated: CASKGRELSNQPQHF.

The chain uses TRBV18 and TRBJ1-1; no firm D call. Per germline, CDR1 KGHSH and CDR2 LQKENI. CDR3 size: 14 residues. The germline V and J ends were trimmed by 2 bases and 6 bases, with 13 bases remaining between them. CDR3 sequence: CASSPTVTIAEAFF. CDR3 in DNA: TGTGCCAGCTCACCAACAGTGACGATCGCTGAAGCTTTCTTT.

J is TRBJ1-4 and V is TRBV7-2, with 7 bases lining up with TRBD1. The CDR3 runs to 15 residues. Unmatched junction bases numbered 8, after V lost 5 bases and J lost 5 bases. Germline lookup yields CDR1 SGHTA and CDR2 FQGNSA. CDR3 DNA sequence: TGTGCCAGCAGCCCTATGACAGGGATGAATGAAAAACTGTTTTTT. Its translation: CASSPMTGMNEKLFF.

This clone was recorded only once. The V gene is TRBV3-1 (or the pseudogene TRBV3-2), the J gene TRBJ2-1, with a weak D call TRBD2 (6 bases). Germline lookup yields CDR1 LGHDT and CDR2 YNNKEL (reference sequence). With 0 bases removed from V and 5 bases from J, the gap between germline ends came to 14 bases. The CDR3 covers 16 residues. The chain's CDR3 is CASSQDLASDHNEQFF. The CDR3 DNA sequence: TGTGCCAGCAGCCAAGACCTTGCTAGCGACCACAATGAGCAGTTCTTC.

The chain joins TRBV27 to TRBJ2-1; 7 nucleotides match TRBD2. The CDR3 loop spans 15 amino acids. The germline CDR1 and CDR2 sequences are MNHEY and SMNVEV (reference sequence). Trimming removed 2 bases from V and 7 bases from J; junction bases left unmatched: 8. The CDR3 here is CASSLRELSGNEQFF. Written as DNA, the CDR3 is TGTGCCAGCAGTTTAAGGGAGCTTAGCGGGAATGAGCAGTTCTTC.

The chain joins TRBV5-6 to TRBJ1-1, with 9 bases aligning to TRBD1. Losses at the gene ends were 4 bases for V and 2 bases for J; bases not matched to a gene: 6. The CDR3 length is 15 residues. CDR1 and CDR2 from the germline V gene are SGHDT and YYEEEE. The CDR3 coding sequence is TGTGCCAGCAGCCTACCGACAGGGGGAAACACTGAAGCTTTCTTT. It codes for CASSLPTGGNTEAFF.

This clone has only one observation. The rearrangement joins TRBV28 to TRBJ1-4; D is ambiguous. Deletions cut 4 bases from V and 8 bases from J, with 8 bases between. The germline gives CDR1 MDHEN, CDR2 SYDVKM. The CDR3 contains 12 residues. The CDR3 loop is CASSSPTEKLFF. The DNA for the CDR3 is TGTGCCAGCAGTTCACCGACAGAAAAACTGTTTTTT.

The V gene is TRBV7-3, the J gene TRBJ2-6; TRBD2 might be the D (6 bases). The CDR3 covers 17 residues. Trimming took off 6 bases at V and 2 bases at J, with 17 bases between the two ends. Germline V lookup: CDR1 SGHTA, CDR2 FQGTGA. The CDR3 bases are TGTGCCAGCAGTAGGGACTCGGCCGTACCTGGGGCCAACGTCCTGACTTTC. Translating it yields CASSRDSAVPGANVLTF.

The rearrangement joins TRBV7-2 to TRBJ2-1; 10 bases map to TRBD2. Germline V lookup: CDR1 SGHTA, CDR2 FQGNSA. V gave up 5 bases and J gave up 4 bases; unmatched junction bases: 11. The CDR3 consists of 17 residues. The CDR3 loop reads CASSPRRGLALYNEQFF. The DNA of the CDR3 is TGTGCCAGCAGCCCCCGCAGGGGACTAGCGTTATACAATGAGCAGTTCTTC.

The rearrangement links TRBV27 to TRBJ1-6; D is uncertain. CDR1 is MNHEY, CDR2 SMNVEV, per germline (reference sequence). The V gene lost 2 bases and the J gene lost 2 bases, with 7 bases spanning the gap. The CDR3 has 15 amino acids. The CDR3 is CASSLLQAYNSPLHF. CDR3 DNA: TGTGCCAGCAGTTTACTTCAGGCCTATAATTCACCCCTCCACTTT.

The CDR3 here is CATSRDRLEPTGYTF. CDR3 nucleotides: TGTGCCACCAGCAGAGATCGGTTGGAGCCCACGGGCTACACCTTC. J is TRBJ1-2 and V is TRBV15; D is undetermined. The CDR3 contains 15 residues. Trimming stripped 0 bases from V and 8 bases from J, with 16 bases between. CDR1 is LNHNV, CDR2 YYDKDF, per germline (reference sequence).

The chain employs TRBV5-1 and TRBJ2-2, with 8 bases fitting TRBD1. Germline V gene data show CDR1 as SGHRS and CDR2 as YFSETQ. This CDR3 is 15 amino acids long. V shed 1 base, J shed 7 bases, and the junction held 6 bases outside the gene matches. CDR3 protein: CASSLQDRVYGELFF. CDR3 nucleotide sequence: TGCGCCAGCAGCTTGCAGGACAGGGTGTACGGGGAGCTGTTTTTT.

This chain uses TRBV5-5 with TRBJ2-1; a possible D gene is TRBD2 (5 bases). V shed 0 bases and J shed 1 base, with 11 bases lying between them. The CDR3 consists of 16 residues. Germline assignment: CDR1 SGHKS and CDR2 YYEKEE (reference sequence). CDR3 DNA: TGTGCCAGCAGCTTGGCCCGATTAGCGTCCTACAATGAGCAGTTCTTC. Its translation is CASSLARLASYNEQFF.

The rearrangement joins TRBV7-8 to TRBJ2-2; 11 bases are a match to TRBD1. Germline CDR1 SGHVS, CDR2 FQNEAQ. Losses at the gene ends were 5 bases for V and 5 bases for J; bases not matched to a gene: 7. CDR3 length equals 16 residues. The CDR3 here is CASSASGTGGTGELFF. DNA of the CDR3: TGTGCCAGCAGCGCATCCGGGACAGGGGGGACCGGGGAGCTGTTTTTT.

This chain links TRBV7-2 with TRBJ2-3; 7 bases match TRBD1. The CDR3 is made up of 15 amino acids. Per germline, CDR1 SGHTA and CDR2 FQGNSA. J was trimmed by 5 bases and V by 6 bases; bases with no gene match: 11. CDR3 sequence: CASSSRQGRRDTQYF. The CDR3, as DNA: TGTGCCAGCAGTTCTAGACAGGGTAGGCGAGATACGCAGTATTTT.

The chain uses TRBV6-5 and TRBJ1-2; D is ambiguous. Trimming shortened V by 0 bases and J by 10 bases, and 15 bases separated the two germline ends. The CDR3 covers 14 residues. Germline assignment: CDR1 MNHEY and CDR2 SVGAGI. CDR3 protein: CASSYSMGASAYTF. The CDR3 DNA is TGTGCCAGCAGTTACTCGATGGGCGCTTCAGCCTACACCTTC.

J is TRBJ2-7 and V is TRBV4-1, with D tentatively TRBD1 (5 bases). The CDR3 loop spans 15 amino acids. The germline V gene has CDR1 MGHRA and CDR2 YSYEKL. Between the trimmed V and J ends, which lost 3 bases and 3 bases, there was a span of 15 bases. The CDR3 region has the DNA TGCGCCAGCAGCCATGATTCCCAGGGTTTCTACGAGCAGTACTTC. Translating gives CASSHDSQGFYEQYF.